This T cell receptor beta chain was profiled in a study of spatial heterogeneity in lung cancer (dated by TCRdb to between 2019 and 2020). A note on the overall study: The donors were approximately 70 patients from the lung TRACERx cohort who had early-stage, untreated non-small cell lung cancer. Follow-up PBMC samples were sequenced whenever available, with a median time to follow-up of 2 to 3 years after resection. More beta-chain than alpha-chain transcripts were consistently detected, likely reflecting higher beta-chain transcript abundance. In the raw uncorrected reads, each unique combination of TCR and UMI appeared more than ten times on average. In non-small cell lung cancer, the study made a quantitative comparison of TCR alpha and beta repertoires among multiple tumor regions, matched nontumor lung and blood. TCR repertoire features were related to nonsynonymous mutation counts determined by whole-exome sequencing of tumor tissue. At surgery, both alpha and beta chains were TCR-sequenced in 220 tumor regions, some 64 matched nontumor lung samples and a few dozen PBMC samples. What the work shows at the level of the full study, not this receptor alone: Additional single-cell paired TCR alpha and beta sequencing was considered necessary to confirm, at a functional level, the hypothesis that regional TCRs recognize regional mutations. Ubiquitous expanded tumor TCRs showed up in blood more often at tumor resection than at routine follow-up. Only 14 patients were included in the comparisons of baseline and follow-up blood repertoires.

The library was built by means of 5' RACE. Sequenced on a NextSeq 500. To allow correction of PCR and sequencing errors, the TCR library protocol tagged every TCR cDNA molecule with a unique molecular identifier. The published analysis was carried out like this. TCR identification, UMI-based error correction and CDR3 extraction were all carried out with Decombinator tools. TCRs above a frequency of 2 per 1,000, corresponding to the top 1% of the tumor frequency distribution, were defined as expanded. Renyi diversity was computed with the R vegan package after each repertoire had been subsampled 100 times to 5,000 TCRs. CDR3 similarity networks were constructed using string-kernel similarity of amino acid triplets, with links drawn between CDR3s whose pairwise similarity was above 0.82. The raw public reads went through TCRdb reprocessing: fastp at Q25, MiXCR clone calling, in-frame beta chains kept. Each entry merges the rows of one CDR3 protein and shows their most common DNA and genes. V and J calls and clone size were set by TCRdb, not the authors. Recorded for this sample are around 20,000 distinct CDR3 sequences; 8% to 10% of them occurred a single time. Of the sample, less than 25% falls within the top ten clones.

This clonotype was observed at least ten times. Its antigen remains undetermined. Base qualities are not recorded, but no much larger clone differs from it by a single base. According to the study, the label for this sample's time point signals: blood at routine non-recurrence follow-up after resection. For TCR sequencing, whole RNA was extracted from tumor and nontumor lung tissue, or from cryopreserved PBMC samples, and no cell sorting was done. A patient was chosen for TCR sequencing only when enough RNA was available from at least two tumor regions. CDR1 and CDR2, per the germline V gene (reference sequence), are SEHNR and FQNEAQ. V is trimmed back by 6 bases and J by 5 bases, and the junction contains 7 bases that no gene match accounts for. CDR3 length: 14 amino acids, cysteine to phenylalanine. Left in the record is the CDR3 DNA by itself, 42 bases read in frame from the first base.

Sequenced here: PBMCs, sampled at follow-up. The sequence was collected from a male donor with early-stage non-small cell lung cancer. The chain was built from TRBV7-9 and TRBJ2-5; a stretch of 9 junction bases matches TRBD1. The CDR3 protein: CASRQTGGQETQYF. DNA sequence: TGTGCCAGCAGGCAAACAGGGGGCCAGGAGACCCAGTACTTC.